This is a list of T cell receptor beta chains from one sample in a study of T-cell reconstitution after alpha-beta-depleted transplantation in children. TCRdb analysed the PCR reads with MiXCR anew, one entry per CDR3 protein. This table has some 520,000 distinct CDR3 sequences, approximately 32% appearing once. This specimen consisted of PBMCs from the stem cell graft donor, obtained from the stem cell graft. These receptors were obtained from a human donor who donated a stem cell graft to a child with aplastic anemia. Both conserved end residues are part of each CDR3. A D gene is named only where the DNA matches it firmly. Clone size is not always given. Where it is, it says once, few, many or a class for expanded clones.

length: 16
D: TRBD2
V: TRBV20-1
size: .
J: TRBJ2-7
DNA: TGCAGTGCTAGAGGGACTAGCGGGAGGCCCTCCTACGAGCAGTACTTC
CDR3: CSARGTSGRPSYEQYF

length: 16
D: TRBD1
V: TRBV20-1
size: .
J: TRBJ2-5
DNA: TGCAGTGCTAGAACCTCGGACAGGAAGACCCAAGAGACCCAGTACTTC
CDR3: CSARTSDRKTQETQYF

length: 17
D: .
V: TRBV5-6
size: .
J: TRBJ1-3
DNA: TGTGCCAGCAGCATACTTCAAGGTGCTAGCTCTGGAAACACCATATATTTT
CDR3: CASSILQGASSGNTIYF

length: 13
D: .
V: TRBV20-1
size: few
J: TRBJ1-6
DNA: TGCAGTGCTAGCATCAGGGGAGGATCACCCCTCCACTTT
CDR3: CSASIRGGSPLHF

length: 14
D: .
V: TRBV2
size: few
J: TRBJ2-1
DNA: TGTGCCAGCAGTGTCCCTAGCGGAAGGGGGGAGCAGTTCTTC
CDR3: CASSVPSGRGEQFF

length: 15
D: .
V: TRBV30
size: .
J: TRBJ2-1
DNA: TGTGCCTGGAGTGTATCTCGCGGTGGAGGTTCGGTGCAGTTCTTC
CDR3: CAWSVSRGGGSVQFF

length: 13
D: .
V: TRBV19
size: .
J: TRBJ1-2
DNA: TGTGCCATCCCTGCAGGTGGGGACTATGGCTACACCTTC
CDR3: CAIPAGGDYGYTF

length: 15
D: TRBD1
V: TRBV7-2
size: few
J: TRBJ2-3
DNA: TGTGCCAGCAGCCTTCGGACAGGGGGCACAGATACGCAGTATTTT
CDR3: CASSLRTGGTDTQYF

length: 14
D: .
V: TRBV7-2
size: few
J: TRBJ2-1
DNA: TGTGCCAGCAGCTTGTACGCGTCCTACAATGAGCAGTTCTTC
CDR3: CASSLYASYNEQFF

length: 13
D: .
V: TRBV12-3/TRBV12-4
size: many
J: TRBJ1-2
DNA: TGTGCCAGCAGTGAGGGACGGCCCTATGGCTACACCTTC
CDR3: CASSEGRPYGYTF

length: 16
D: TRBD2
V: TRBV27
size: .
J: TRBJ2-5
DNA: TGTGCCAGCAGACGAGGGACTAGCGGGCTCCAAGAGACCCAGTACTTC
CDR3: CASRRGTSGLQETQYF

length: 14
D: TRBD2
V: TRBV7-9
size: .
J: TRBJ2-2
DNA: TGTGCCAGCAACGGGGGGGCGAACACCGGGGAGCTGTTTTTT
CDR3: CASNGGANTGELFF

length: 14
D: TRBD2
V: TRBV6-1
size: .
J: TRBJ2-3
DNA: TGTGCCAGCAGCCCCAGCGGGATTGTAGATACGCAGTATTTT
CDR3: CASSPSGIVDTQYF

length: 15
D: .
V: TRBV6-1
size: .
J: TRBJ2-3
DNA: TGTGCCAGCAGACCCCAAAGAGGTGTGGCAGATACGCAGTATTTT
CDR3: CASRPQRGVADTQYF

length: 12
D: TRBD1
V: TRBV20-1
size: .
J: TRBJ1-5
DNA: TGCAGTGCCGGGACAGGGGGAAAGCCCCAGCATTTT
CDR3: CSAGTGGKPQHF

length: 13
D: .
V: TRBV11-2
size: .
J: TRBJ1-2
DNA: TGTGCCAGCAGCTCCATCAGTGTTTATGGCTACACCTTC
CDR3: CASSSISVYGYTF

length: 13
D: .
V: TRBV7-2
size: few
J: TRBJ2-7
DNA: TGTGCCAGCAGCTTAGAGGGGTTCTACGAGCAGTACTTC
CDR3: CASSLEGFYEQYF

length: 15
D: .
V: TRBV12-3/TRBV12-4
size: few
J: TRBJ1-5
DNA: TGTGCCAGCAGTTTGGGGGGTGAAAGCAATCAGCCCCAGCATTTT
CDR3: CASSLGGESNQPQHF

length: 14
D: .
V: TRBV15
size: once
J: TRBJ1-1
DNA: TGTGCCACCAGCAGCGGACACCGAAACACTGAAGCTTTCTTT
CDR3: CATSSGHRNTEAFF

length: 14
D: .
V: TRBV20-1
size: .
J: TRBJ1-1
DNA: TGCAGTGCTTCACCAGGGGTGGGGAACACTGAAGCTTTCTTT
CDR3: CSASPGVGNTEAFF

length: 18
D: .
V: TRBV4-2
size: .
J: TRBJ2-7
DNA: TGTGCCAGCAGCCAAGATGGGTTTAGCGAGGTCAACTCCTACGAGCAGTACTTC
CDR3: CASSQDGFSEVNSYEQYF

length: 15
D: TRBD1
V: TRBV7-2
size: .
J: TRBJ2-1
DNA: TGTGCCAGCAGCCCGACCGGGACAGGGGGCGGTGAGCAGTTCTTC
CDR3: CASSPTGTGGGEQFF

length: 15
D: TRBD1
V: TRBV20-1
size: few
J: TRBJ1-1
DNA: TGCAGTGTCACCCAGGGGACCGGGACAGGGTATCCCGAGTACTTT
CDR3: CSVTQGTGTGYPEYF

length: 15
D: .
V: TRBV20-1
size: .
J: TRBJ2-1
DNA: TGCAGTGCTAGAGATATAGGGGGAGCCGTTGGTGAGCAGTTCTTC
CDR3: CSARDIGGAVGEQFF

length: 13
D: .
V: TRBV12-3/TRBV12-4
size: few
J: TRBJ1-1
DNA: TGTGCCAGCAGTTTAGTAAGGGGTGAGGAAGCTTTCTTT
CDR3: CASSLVRGEEAFF

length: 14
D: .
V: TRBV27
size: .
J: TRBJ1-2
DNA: TGTGCCAGCAGTTACGGACGGGGGGACTATGGCTACACCTTC
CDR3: CASSYGRGDYGYTF

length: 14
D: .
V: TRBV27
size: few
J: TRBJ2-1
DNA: TGTGCCAGCAGTTTAGACAGAGAGTACAATGAGCAGTTCTTC
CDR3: CASSLDREYNEQFF

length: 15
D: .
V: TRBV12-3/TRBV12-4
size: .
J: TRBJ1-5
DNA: TGTGCCAGCAGAAAGGACAGCGGCAGCAATCAGCCCCAGCATTTT
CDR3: CASRKDSGSNQPQHF

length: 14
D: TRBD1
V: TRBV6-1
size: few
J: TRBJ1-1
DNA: TGTGCCAGCAGAGGGACAGGGACGAACACTGAAGCTTTCTTT
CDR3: CASRGTGTNTEAFF

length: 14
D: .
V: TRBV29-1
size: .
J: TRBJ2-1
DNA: TGCAGCGTTCCGGGGGCAGGGACCTACAATGAGCAGTTCTTC
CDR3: CSVPGAGTYNEQFF

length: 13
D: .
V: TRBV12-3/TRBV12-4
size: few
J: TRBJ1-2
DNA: TGTGCCAGCAGTTTCACCAGGCCCTATGGCTACACCTTC
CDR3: CASSFTRPYGYTF

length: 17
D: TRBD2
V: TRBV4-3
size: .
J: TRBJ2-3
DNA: TGCGCCAGCAGCCAACGGACTAGCGGGGCTAGCACAGATACGCAGTATTTT
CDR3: CASSQRTSGASTDTQYF

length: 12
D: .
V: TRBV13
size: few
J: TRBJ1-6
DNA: TGTGCCAGCAGCTCGAAAGGTTCACCCCTCCACTTT
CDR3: CASSSKGSPLHF

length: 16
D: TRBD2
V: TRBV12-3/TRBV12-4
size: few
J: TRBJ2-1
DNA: TGTGCCAGCAGTTTAGCTGGGACTAGCGGGAGCAATGAGCAGTTCTTC
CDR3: CASSLAGTSGSNEQFF

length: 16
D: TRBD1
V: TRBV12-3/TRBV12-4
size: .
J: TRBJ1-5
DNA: TGTGCCAGCAGCCTGGGGAGACAGGGTAGCAATCAGCCCCAGCATTTT
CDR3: CASSLGRQGSNQPQHF

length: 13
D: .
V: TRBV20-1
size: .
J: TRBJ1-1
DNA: TGCAGTGCCACTGGACAGCCAAGGGCTGAAGCTTTCTTT
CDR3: CSATGQPRAEAFF

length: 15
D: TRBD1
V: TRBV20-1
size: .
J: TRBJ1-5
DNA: TGCAGTGCTAGAGATTCTACAGGGGGAGGTCAGCCCCAGCATTTT
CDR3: CSARDSTGGGQPQHF

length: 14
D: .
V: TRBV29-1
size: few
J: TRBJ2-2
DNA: TGCAGCGTCCAAAGGCAGGGGAGCCCCGGGGAGCTGTTTTTT
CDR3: CSVQRQGSPGELFF

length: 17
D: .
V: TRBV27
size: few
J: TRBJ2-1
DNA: TGTGCCAGCAGCCTATATCCGGGACGGGTGACCTACAATGAGCAGTTCTTC
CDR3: CASSLYPGRVTYNEQFF

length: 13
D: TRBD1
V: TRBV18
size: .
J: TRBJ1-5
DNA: TGTGCCAGCTCTTTGACAGGGAGGCAGCCCCAGCATTTT
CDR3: CASSLTGRQPQHF

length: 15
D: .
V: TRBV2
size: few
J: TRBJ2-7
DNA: TGTGCCAGCAGTGAAGAATTAAGGGTTTCCTACGAGCAGTACTTC
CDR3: CASSEELRVSYEQYF

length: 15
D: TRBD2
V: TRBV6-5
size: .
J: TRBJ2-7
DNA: TGTGCCAGCAGTTACACGGCTAGCGGGCGCGGCGAGCAGTACTTC
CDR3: CASSYTASGRGEQYF

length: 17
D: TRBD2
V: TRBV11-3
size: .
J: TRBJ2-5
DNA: TGTGCCAGCAGCTTAGCCCGACTAGCGGGCTTGCAAGAGACCCAGTACTTC
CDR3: CASSLARLAGLQETQYF

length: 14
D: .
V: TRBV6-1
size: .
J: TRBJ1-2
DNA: TGTGCCAGCAGTGAATCTCACCGTAACTATGGCTACACCTTC
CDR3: CASSESHRNYGYTF

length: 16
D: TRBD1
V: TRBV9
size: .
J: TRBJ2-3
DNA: TGTGCCAGCAGCCCTAGGGGGCTGGGTCGCTCAGATACGCAGTATTTT
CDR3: CASSPRGLGRSDTQYF

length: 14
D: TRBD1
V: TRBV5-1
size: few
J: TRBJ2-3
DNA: TGCGCCAGCAGAACGGGACAGGACACAGATACGCAGTATTTT
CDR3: CASRTGQDTDTQYF

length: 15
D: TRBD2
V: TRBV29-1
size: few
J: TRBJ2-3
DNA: TGCAGCGTTGTAAAACTAGCGGGAGACACAGATACGCAGTATTTT
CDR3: CSVVKLAGDTDTQYF

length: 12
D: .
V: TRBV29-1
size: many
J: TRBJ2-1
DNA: TGCAGCGTTGACAGTTTCTACAATGAGCAGTTCTTC
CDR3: CSVDSFYNEQFF

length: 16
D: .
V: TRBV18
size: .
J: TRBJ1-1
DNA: TGTGCCAGCTCACCGAACCATGTGACGGCGAACACTGAAGCTTTCTTT
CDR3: CASSPNHVTANTEAFF

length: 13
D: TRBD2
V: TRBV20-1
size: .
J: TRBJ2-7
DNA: TGCAGTGCTCCGACTAGCGTTACCTACGAGCAGTACTTC
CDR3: CSAPTSVTYEQYF

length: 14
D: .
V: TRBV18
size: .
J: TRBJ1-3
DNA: TGTGCCAGTTGTGGAAGCAACTCTGGAAACACCATATATTTT
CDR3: CASCGSNSGNTIYF

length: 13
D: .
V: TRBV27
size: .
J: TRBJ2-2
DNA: TGTGCCAGCAGTCGGACAGTGTCCGGGGAGCTGTTTTTT
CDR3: CASSRTVSGELFF

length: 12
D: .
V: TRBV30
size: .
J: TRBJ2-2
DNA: TGTGCCTGGAGCCCCGGCCCCGGGGAGCTGTTTTTT
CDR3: CAWSPGPGELFF

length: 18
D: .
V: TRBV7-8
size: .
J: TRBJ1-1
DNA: TGTGCCAGCAGCTTCAAGCCCAACAGCGCCCTGGGGGACACTGAAGCTTTCTTT
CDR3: CASSFKPNSALGDTEAFF

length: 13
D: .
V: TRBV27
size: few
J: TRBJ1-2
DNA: TGTGCCAGCAGTTTGGCACACAACTATGGCTACACCTTC
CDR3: CASSLAHNYGYTF

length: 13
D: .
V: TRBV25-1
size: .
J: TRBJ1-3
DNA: TGTGCCAGCAGAGGCAGCTCTGGAAACACCATATATTTT
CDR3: CASRGSSGNTIYF

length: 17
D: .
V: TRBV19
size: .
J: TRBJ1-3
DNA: TGTGCCAGTAGTATCGGGACCTCACCACACCCTGGAAACACCATATATTTT
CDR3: CASSIGTSPHPGNTIYF

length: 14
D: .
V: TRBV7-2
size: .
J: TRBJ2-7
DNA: TGTGCCAGCACCTTAGGTGGTGGGTCCTACGAGCAGTACTTC
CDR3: CASTLGGGSYEQYF

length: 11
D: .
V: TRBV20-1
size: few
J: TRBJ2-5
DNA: TGCAGTGCTACCAGTCAAGAGACCCAGTACTTC
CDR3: CSATSQETQYF

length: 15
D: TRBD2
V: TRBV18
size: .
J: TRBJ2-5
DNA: TGTGCCAGCTCACCGGATAGCGGGAGAGAAGAGACCCAGTACTTC
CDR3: CASSPDSGREETQYF